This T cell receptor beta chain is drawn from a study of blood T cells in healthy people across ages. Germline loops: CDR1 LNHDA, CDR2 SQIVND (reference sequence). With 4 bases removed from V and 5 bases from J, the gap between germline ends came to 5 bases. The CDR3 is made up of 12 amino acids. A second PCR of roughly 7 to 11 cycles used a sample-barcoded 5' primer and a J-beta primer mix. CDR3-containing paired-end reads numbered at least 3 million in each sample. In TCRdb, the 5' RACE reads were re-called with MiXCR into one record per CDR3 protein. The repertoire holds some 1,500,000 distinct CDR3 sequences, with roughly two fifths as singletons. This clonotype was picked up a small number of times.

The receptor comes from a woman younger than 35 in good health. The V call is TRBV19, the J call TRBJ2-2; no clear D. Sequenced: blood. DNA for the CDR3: TGTGCCAGTAGTACGGCAACCGGGGAGCTGTTTTTT. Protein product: CASSTATGELFF.